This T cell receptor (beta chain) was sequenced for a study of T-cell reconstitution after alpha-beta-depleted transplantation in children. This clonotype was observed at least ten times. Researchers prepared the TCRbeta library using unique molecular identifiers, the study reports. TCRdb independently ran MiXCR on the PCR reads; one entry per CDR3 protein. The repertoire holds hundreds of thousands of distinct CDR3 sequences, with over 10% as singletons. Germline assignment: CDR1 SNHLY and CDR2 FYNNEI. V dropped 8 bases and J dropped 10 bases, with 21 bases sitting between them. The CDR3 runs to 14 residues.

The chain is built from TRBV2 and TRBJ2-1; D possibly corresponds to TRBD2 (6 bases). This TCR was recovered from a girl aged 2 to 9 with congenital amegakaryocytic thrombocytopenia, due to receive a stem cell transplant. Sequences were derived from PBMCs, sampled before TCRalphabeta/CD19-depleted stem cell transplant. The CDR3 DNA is TGTGCCAGCCGGGGGACCTTATTTGCTCTCGAGCAGTTCTTC. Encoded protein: CASRGTLFALEQFF.